The 7 T cell receptor beta chains given below trace back to one sample, sequenced in a study of CD8 T cells in ankylosing spondylitis (dated by TCRdb to about 2017). The library was made by 5' RACE. The sequencing machine was an Illumina HiSeq 2500. TCRdb trimmed the raw reads at Q25, called clones with MiXCR and kept productive beta chains. Every CDR3 protein is listed once, alongside the most common genes and DNA of its rows. The sample table lists approximately 140,000 distinct CDR3 sequences, more than 7% of them with a count of one. The ten largest clones add up to 7.3% of the sample. The sample was synovial fluid, either unsorted or a sorted T cell fraction (not recorded which). Receptors were obtained from a male donor with ankylosing spondylitis.

This clonotype was picked up many times. The J gene is TRBJ1-5, the V gene TRBV6-1, with TRBD1 matching 8 bases. The CDR3 is made up of 14 amino acids. V dropped 8 bases and J dropped 0; count of bases not matched to a gene: 3. Germline CDR1 reads MNHNS; CDR2 reads SASEGT. The CDR3 nucleotides are TGTGCCAGCCGGACAGGGCATAGCAATCAGCCCCAGCATTTT. Its translation is CASRTGHSNQPQHF.

This clonotype was observed a handful of times. The DNA for the CDR3 is TGTGCCAGCAGTGAATCCCCGGGACAGGAGACCGGGGAGCTGTTTTTT. Translation gives CASSESPGQETGELFF. The genes are TRBV6-4 and TRBJ2-2; 8 nucleotides agree with TRBD1. Unmatched junction bases numbered 8, after V lost 3 bases and J lost 5 bases. The CDR3 extends over 16 amino acids. Germline values: CDR1 MRHNA, CDR2 SNTAGT.

This clonotype was detected ten times or more. The CDR3 DNA sequence: TGTGCCAGCAGCTACAGGGCCCTCGTTGCCGCTTTCTTT. Protein: CASSYRALVAAFF. V gene TRBV5-6 combines with J gene TRBJ1-1, with a weak D call TRBD1 (6 bases). Germline CDR1 and CDR2: SGHDT and YYEEEE. The V end was cut by 3 bases, the J end by 11 bases, with 17 bases between. The CDR3 extends over 13 amino acids.

This clonotype has ten or more counts. The rearrangement links TRBV7-2 to TRBJ1-3; no clear D gene. Deletions cut 5 bases from V and 4 bases from J, with 12 bases between. Germline values: CDR1 SGHTA, CDR2 FQGNSA. The CDR3 extends over 14 amino acids. The CDR3, as DNA: TGTGCCAGCAGCCTCCTTGGGAACGGAAACACCATATATTTT. Protein product: CASSLLGNGNTIYF.

In this sample, this clonotype turned up a few times. The V gene is TRBV4-3, the J gene TRBJ2-7; maybe TRBD1 (5 bases). Germline loops: CDR1 LGHNA, CDR2 YSLEER. V was cut by 3 bases and J by 6 bases, with 12 bases left in between. This CDR3 comprises 13 residues. For the CDR3, the DNA is TGCGCCAGCAGCCAGGGCAGGGTTACCGAGCAGTACTTC. Translating gives CASSQGRVTEQYF.

This clonotype was seen repeatedly, ten times or more. The gene calls are TRBV28 and TRBJ2-3; TRBD2 might be the D (5 bases). Germline V CDR1 and CDR2: MDHEN, SYDVKM. The CDR3 length is 16 residues. V was shortened by 1 base and J by 1 base, with 12 bases between the two germline ends. Here the CDR3 DNA reads TGTGCCAGCAGTTTATACGGTTCGAGGGGCACAGATACGCAGTATTTT. This sequence encodes CASSLYGSRGTDTQYF.

CDR3 nucleotides: TGTGCCACCAGTAGCGGGGACGGATACACCGGGGAGCTGTTTTTT. Its translation: CATSSGDGYTGELFF. This chain connects TRBV24-1 to TRBJ2-2, with 7 bases identical to TRBD2. Trimming cost V 6 bases and J 3 bases; bases outside gene matches: 6. Germline V lookup: CDR1 KGHDR, CDR2 SFDVKD. The CDR3 has 15 residues.